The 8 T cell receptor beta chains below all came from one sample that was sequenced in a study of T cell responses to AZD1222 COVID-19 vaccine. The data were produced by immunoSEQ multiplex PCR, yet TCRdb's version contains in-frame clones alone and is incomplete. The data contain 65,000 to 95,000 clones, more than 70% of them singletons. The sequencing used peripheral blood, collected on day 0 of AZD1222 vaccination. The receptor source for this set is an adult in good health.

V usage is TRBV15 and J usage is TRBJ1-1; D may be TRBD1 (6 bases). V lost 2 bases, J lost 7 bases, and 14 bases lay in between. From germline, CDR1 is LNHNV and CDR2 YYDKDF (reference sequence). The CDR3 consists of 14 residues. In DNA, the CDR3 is TGTGCCACCAGCAGACCCCGAGGGGGGGGTGAAGCTTTCTTT. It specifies CATSRPRGGGEAFF.

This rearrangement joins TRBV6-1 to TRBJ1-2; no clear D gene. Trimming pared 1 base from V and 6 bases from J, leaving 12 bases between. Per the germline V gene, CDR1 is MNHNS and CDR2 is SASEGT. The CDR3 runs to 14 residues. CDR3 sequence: CASSEGADWHGYTF. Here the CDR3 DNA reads TGTGCCAGCAGTGAAGGGGCTGATTGGCATGGCTACACCTTC.

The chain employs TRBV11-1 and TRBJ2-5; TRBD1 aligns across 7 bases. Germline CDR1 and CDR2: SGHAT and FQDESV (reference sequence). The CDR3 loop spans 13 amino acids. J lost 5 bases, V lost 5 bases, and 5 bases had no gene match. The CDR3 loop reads CASSATGSETQYF. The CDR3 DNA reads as TGTGCCAGCAGCGCGACAGGGAGCGAGACCCAGTACTTC.

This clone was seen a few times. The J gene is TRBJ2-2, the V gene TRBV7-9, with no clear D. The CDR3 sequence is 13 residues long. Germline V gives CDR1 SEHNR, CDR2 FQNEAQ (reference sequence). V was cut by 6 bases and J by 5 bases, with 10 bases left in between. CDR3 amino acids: CASSLSLTGELFF. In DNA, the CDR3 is TGTGCCAGCAGTTTGTCGTTAACCGGGGAGCTGTTTTTT.

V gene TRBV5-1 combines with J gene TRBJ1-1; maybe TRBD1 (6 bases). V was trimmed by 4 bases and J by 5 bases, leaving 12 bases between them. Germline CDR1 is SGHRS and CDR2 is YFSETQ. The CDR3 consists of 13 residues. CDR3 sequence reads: CASSVEQGTEAFF. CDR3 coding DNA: TGCGCCAGCAGCGTCGAGCAGGGGACTGAAGCTTTCTTT.

DNA for the CDR3: TGCGCCAGCAGCCCGAACTACGAGCAGTACTTC. It is translated as CASSPNYEQYF. The chain recombines TRBV10-2 with TRBJ2-7; D not certain. The V gene's germline CDR1 is WSHSY and CDR2 SAAADI. The CDR3 is made up of 11 amino acids. V lost 6 bases to trimming and J lost 3 bases, with 6 bases between them.

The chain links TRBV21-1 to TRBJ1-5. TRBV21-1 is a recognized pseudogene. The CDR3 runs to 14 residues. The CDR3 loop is CAPRYGRCNQPQHF. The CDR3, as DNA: TGTGCCCCCAGATACGGACGGTGCAATCAGCCCCAGCATTTT.

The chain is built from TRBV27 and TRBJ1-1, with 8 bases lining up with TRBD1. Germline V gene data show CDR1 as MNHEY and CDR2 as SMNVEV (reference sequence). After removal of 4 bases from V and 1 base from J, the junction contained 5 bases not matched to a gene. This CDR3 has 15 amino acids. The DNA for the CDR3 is TGTGCCAGCAGTTCATCCGGGACAGGGAACACTGAAGCTTTCTTT. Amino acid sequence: CASSSSGTGNTEAFF.